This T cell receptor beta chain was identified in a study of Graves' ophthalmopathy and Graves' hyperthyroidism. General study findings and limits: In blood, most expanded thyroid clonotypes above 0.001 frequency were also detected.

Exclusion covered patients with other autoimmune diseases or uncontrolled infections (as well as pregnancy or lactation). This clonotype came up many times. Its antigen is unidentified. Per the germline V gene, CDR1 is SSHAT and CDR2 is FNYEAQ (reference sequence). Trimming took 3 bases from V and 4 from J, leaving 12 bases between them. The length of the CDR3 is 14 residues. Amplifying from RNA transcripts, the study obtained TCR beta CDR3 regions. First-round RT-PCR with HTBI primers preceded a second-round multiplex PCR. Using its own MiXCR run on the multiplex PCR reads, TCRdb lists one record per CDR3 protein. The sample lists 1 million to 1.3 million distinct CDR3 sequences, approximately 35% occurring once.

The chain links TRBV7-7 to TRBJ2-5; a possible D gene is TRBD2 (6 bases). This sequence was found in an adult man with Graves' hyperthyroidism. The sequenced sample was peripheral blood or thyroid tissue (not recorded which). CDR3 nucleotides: TGTGCCAGCAGCTTCACCCAGGGACTAGAGACCCAGTACTTC. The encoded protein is CASSFTQGLETQYF.